This TCR beta chain was obtained from a study of CD8 T cells in ankylosing spondylitis. General observations from the study: What seemed typical of ankylosing spondylitis blood was a TCR beta motif built from 8 or 9 highly homologous variants. With a CD8+ phenotype, disease-linked clones were relatively rare in peripheral blood.

The CDR3 sequence is 14 residues long. The germline V gene has CDR1 LGHNA and CDR2 YNFKEQ. V gave up 4 bases and J gave up 3 bases, with 13 bases separating them. Each TCR beta library was made by quantitative 5'-RACE that incorporated molecular barcodes. One entry per CDR3 protein, called by TCRdb with MiXCR from the 5' RACE reads. Among 50,000 to 70,000 distinct CDR3 sequences listed, more than 5.5% were seen once. This clonotype has just a few counts. Its antigen is unidentified. The clonotype originates from a male donor with ankylosing spondylitis. Sequenced input: synovial fluid, either unsorted or a sorted T cell fraction (not recorded which). The genes are TRBV4-2 and TRBJ2-7; D possibly corresponds to TRBD2 (5 bases). For the CDR3, the DNA is TGTGCCAGCAGCCCCTCGTGGAGCGGCTACGAGCAGTACTTC. It encodes CASSPSWSGYEQYF.